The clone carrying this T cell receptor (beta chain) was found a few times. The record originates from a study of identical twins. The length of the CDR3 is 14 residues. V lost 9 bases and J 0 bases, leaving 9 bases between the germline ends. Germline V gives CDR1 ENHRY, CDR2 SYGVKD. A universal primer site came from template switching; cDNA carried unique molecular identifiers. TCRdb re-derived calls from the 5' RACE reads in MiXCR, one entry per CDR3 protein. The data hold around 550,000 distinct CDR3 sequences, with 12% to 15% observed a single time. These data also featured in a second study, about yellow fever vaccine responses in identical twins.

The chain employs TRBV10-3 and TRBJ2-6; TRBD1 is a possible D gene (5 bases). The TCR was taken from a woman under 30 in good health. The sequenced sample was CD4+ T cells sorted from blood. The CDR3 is CAIQDHSGANVLTF. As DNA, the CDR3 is TGTGCCATACAGGACCACTCTGGGGCCAACGTCCTGACTTTC.